The 25 T cell receptor beta chains listed next were all sequenced from one sample in a study of breast tumors, draining lymph nodes, adjacent tissues. The lymph nodes were axillary draining lymph nodes from breast cancer patients. TCRdb itself ran the multiplex PCR reads through MiXCR, one entry per CDR3 protein. The sample lists fewer than 200,000 distinct CDR3 sequences, approximately 30% occurring once. The sample comprised axillary lymph node tissue. These TCRs come from a female donor with breast cancer. Some clones in this sample may be carry-over from other donors' samples.

Turning to this clonotype: A junction boundary mismatches the germline segment, possibly from a read error. The rearrangement links TRBV6-2 or TRBV6-3 to TRBJ2-3, with D possibly TRBD1 on 6 matching bases. This CDR3 spans 18 amino acids. The germline gives CDR1 MNHEY, CDR2 SVGEGT. For the CDR3, the DNA is TGTGCCGGCAGTTACTCGAAATGGCCAGGGGCTAGCACAGATACGCAGTATTTT. Protein sequence: CAGSYSKWPGASTDTQYF.

This clonotype was picked up many times. V is TRBV19 and J is TRBJ2-1, with TRBD2 matching over 7 bases. V dropped 5 bases and J dropped 4; count of bases not matched to a gene: 8. Germline CDR1 LNHDA, CDR2 SQIVND (reference sequence). The CDR3 loop spans 15 amino acids. The CDR3 sequence: CASSPSWTSYNEQFF. The CDR3 DNA follows: TGTGCCAGTAGTCCCTCTTGGACTAGTTACAATGAGCAGTTCTTC.

This clonotype was recorded many times. The chain links TRBV4-1 to TRBJ2-7; D is unresolved. Germline lookup yields CDR1 MGHRA and CDR2 YSYEKL. V was cut by 5 bases and J by 3 bases, with 11 bases left in between. The CDR3 is 13 amino acids. CDR3 residues: CASSFNLNYEQYF. In DNA, the CDR3 is TGCGCCAGCAGCTTTAACTTGAACTACGAGCAGTACTTC.

This sequence joins TRBV2 and TRBJ2-6; D perhaps matches TRBD1 (5 bases). Germline V gene data show CDR1 as SNHLY and CDR2 as FYNNEI. The CDR3 covers 16 residues. Between the trimmed V and J ends, which lost 7 bases and 2 bases, there was a span of 15 bases. The CDR3, as DNA: TGTGCCAGCAAGGCCCAGGGCGCCCCTGGGGCCAACGTCCTGACTTTC. Protein sequence: CASKAQGAPGANVLTF.

This clonotype showed up many times. The gene calls are TRBV7-9 and TRBJ2-3; D not certain. Germline V gene sequence: CDR1 SEHNR, CDR2 FQNEAQ (reference sequence). The V gene lost 0 bases and the J gene lost 0 bases, with 7 bases spanning the gap. The CDR3 runs 15 residues. As DNA, the CDR3 is TGTGCCAGCAGCTTAGCAGGCTTTAGCACAGATACGCAGTATTTT. Translating gives CASSLAGFSTDTQYF.

This chain joins TRBV28 and TRBJ1-6, with 7 bases fitting TRBD1. The CDR3 is 16 residues long. Germline V gives CDR1 MDHEN, CDR2 SYDVKM. The V gene end was trimmed by 3 bases and the J gene end by 9 bases; junction bases not matched to a gene: 11. This CDR3 is CASSFEGRGFGSPLHF. DNA for the CDR3: TGTGCCAGCAGTTTTGAGGGCAGGGGGTTTGGTTCACCCCTCCACTTT.

This clonotype was found many times. J is TRBJ2-2 and V is TRBV5-8, with D hard to call. Trimming took 5 bases from V and 1 from J, leaving 12 bases between them. CDR1 and CDR2 from the germline V gene are SGHTS and YDEGEE. The CDR3 runs to 15 residues. CDR3 region: CASSPEVLNTGELFF. CDR3 nucleotide sequence: TGTGCCAGCAGTCCCGAGGTCCTGAACACCGGGGAGCTGTTTTTT.

The sample holds many counts of this clonotype. J is TRBJ1-2 and V is TRBV19, with D maybe TRBD1 (6 bases). Looked up from germline, CDR1 is LNHDA and CDR2 is SQIVND (reference sequence). This CDR3 has 16 residues. Between the trimmed V and J ends, which lost 6 bases and 7 bases, there was a span of 24 bases. The CDR3 nucleotides read TGTGCCAGTAGCAGGGGAGGGTCAACAGGGAATCGTGGCTACACCTTC. Its protein is CASSRGGSTGNRGYTF.

This clonotype was counted between two and nine times. A much bigger clone sits one base away, suggesting this may be a read error. V gene TRBV12-3 or TRBV12-4 combines with J gene TRBJ1-5; D is uncertain. V was trimmed by 11 bases and J by 0 bases, leaving 11 bases between them. The CDR3 runs 13 residues. As DNA, the CDR3 is TGTGCCGGTGGAAACGGTAGCAATCAGCCCCAGCATTTT. Amino acids: CAGGNGSNQPQHF.

This clonotype came up many times. The chain is built from TRBV13 and TRBJ2-3; the D gene is possibly TRBD2 (5 bases). Trimming removed 0 bases from V and 0 bases from J, with 13 bases in between. CDR1 and CDR2 from the germline V gene are PRHDT and FYEKMQ (reference sequence). The CDR3 has 17 amino acids. CDR3 protein: CASSLGRSSYSTDTQYF. The DNA for the CDR3 is TGTGCCAGCAGCTTAGGCCGGTCTAGCTATAGCACAGATACGCAGTATTTT.

A remark on this clonotype: It may be a read error: a sequence one base away is much more abundant. The rearrangement uses TRBV7-2 and TRBJ2-5; 11 nucleotides line up with TRBD2. Per germline, CDR1 SGHTA and CDR2 FQGNSA. The CDR3 has 15 amino acids. The CDR3 coding sequence is TGTGCCAGCAGCCTTGCTAGCGGGAGGATGGAGACCCAGCACTTC. It yields the protein CASSLASGRMETQHF.

This clonotype was seen at least ten times. The genes are TRBV9 and TRBJ1-6; TRBD1 aligns across 7 bases. Germline lookup yields CDR1 SGDLS and CDR2 YYNGEE. The CDR3 covers 17 residues. With V trimmed by 4 bases and J by 7 bases, 14 bases remained unmatched. The CDR3, as DNA: TGTGCCAGCAGCCCGGGGGGGGACAGTTATCCCAATTCACCCCTCCACTTT. Residues: CASSPGGDSYPNSPLHF.

This chain joins TRBV30 and TRBJ2-3; D is unresolved. V lost 3 bases and J lost 1, with 11 bases in between. The germline CDR1 and CDR2 sequences are GTSNPN and SVGIG (reference sequence). CDR3 length: 14 residues. This CDR3 is CAWRARLGTDTQYF. The CDR3 bases are TGTGCCTGGAGGGCCAGGTTGGGCACAGATACGCAGTATTTT.

This clonotype was counted at least ten times. V usage is TRBV4-1 and J usage is TRBJ2-7; the D is unclear. This CDR3 has 13 amino acids. The germline V gene has CDR1 MGHRA and CDR2 YSYEKL. Deletions cut 1 base from V and 4 bases from J, with 8 bases between. The chain's CDR3 is CASSQAEVYEQYF. The CDR3 bases are TGCGCCAGCAGCCAAGCTGAAGTATACGAGCAGTACTTC.

This clonotype was counted a few times. This may come from a read error, since a much larger clone is one base off. V and J are TRBV7-9 and TRBJ1-2; the match to TRBD1 covers 10 bases. Germline loops: CDR1 SEHNR, CDR2 FQNEAQ (reference sequence). This CDR3 region has 15 residues. CDR3 loop: CASSPWGGTGVGYPF. CDR3 DNA sequence: TGTGCCAGCAGCCCCTGGGGGGGGACAGGGGTCGGCTACCCCTTC. The whole variable domain, filled in from reference TRBV7-9 and TRBJ1-2, reads DTGVSQNPRHKITKRGQNVTFRCDPISEHNRLYWYRQTLGQGPEFLTYFQNEAQLEKSRLLSDRFSAERPKGSFSTLEIQRTEQGDSAMYLCASSPWGGTGVGYPFGSGTRLTVV.

Remarks on this clonotype: An end of the junction differs from the germline gene, which may be a read error. The chain joins TRBV7-4 to TRBJ2-6; the D gene could be TRBD1 or TRBD2 (5 bases each). The length of the CDR3 is 18 residues. The V gene's germline CDR1 is SGHVT and CDR2 SQSDAQ. CDR3 sequence reads: CASSYGVALSSGTNVLTF. The CDR3 region has the DNA TGTGCCAGCAGCTACGGGGTAGCCTTGAGCTCTGGGACCAACGTCCTGACCTTC.

This clonotype showed up many times. The rearrangement links TRBV24-1 to TRBJ2-1; D not resolved. V lost 6 bases, J lost 5 bases, and 13 bases lay in between. The germline CDR1 and CDR2 sequences are KGHDR and SFDVKD. The CDR3 has 14 residues. CDR3 bases: TGTGCCACCAGTCTGGGGAACATAAACAATGAGCAGTTCTTC. Its protein is CATSLGNINNEQFF.

This clonotype was detected many times. The chain couples TRBV9 to TRBJ2-7; D tentatively reads TRBD1 or TRBD2 (6 bases each). This CDR3 spans 15 amino acids. Germline lookup yields CDR1 SGDLS and CDR2 YYNGEE. The V and J ends lost 0 bases and 2 bases respectively, with 12 bases between them. CDR3 bases: TGTGCCAGCAGCGTAGGGGTAGGGGGGACCTACGAGCAGTACTTC. Protein: CASSVGVGGTYEQYF.

This clonotype showed up many times. The V call is TRBV29-1, the J call TRBJ1-2; 11 bases match TRBD1. Unmatched junction bases numbered 8, after V lost 5 bases and J lost 0 bases. The CDR3 covers 16 residues. CDR1 SQVTM and CDR2 ANQGSEA come from the germline V gene. The CDR3 loop is CSVPTGTGGSNYGYTF. CDR3 bases: TGCAGCGTTCCTACCGGGACAGGGGGATCTAACTATGGCTACACCTTC.

About this clonotype: A read error may explain this, as a much larger clone is one base away. CDR3 loop: CASSYQASEQYF. The CDR3 DNA reads TGTGCCAGCAGTTACCAAGCAAGCGAGCAGTACTTC. The chain links TRBV6-1 to TRBJ2-7; D not certain. CDR1 and CDR2 from the germline V gene are MNHNS and SASEGT. The CDR3 runs to 12 residues. Trimming shortened V by 5 bases and J by 6 bases, and 11 bases separated the two germline ends.

This clonotype has ten or more counts. This chain joins TRBV20-1 and TRBJ1-2; 9 nucleotides line up with TRBD1. This CDR3 spans 15 amino acids. J was trimmed by 8 bases and V by 0 bases; bases with no gene match: 10. Germline values: CDR1 DFQATT, CDR2 SNEGSKA (reference sequence). CDR3 protein: CSARDDRGGPSGYTF. CDR3 nucleotides: TGCAGTGCTAGAGATGACAGGGGGGGCCCTAGCGGCTACACCTTC.

This clonotype was seen a few times. A much larger clone is a single base away; this may be a read error. The chain couples TRBV20-1 to TRBJ2-7, with TRBD2 identical over 11 bases. Germline V lookup: CDR1 DFQATT, CDR2 SNEGSKA (reference sequence). V shed 1 base and J 6 bases; nucleotides not matched to a gene: 11. This CDR3 comprises 16 residues. In DNA, the CDR3 is TGCAGTGCTAGAGCAGTGACTAGCGGGACGGAAGGCGAGCAGTACTTC. Protein product: CSARAVTSGTEGEQYF.

This clonotype was detected ten times or more. This chain connects TRBV20-1 to TRBJ2-5; D is undetermined. Trimming cost V 6 bases and J 5 bases, with 22 bases left between them. The length of the CDR3 is 15 residues. The V gene's germline CDR1 is DFQATT and CDR2 SNEGSKA (reference sequence). Here the CDR3 reads CSAQHPYLKVETQYF. The CDR3 bases are TGCAGTGCACAGCATCCTTACCTTAAGGTGGAGACCCAGTACTTC.

This clonotype has at least ten counts. The J gene is TRBJ2-7, the V gene TRBV20-1; 9 bases agree with TRBD2. This CDR3 has 15 residues. J gave up 0 bases and V 0 bases, and 3 bases lay outside the gene matches. Germline assignment: CDR1 DFQATT and CDR2 SNEGSKA (reference sequence). CDR3 residues: CSARDFSGGSYEQYF. In nucleotides, the CDR3 is TGCAGTGCTAGAGATTTTAGCGGGGGCTCCTACGAGCAGTACTTC.

This clonotype was counted ten times or more. The V and J genes are TRBV30 and TRBJ2-1; 10 bases align to TRBD1. CDR1 is GTSNPN, CDR2 SVGIG, per germline (reference sequence). The J segment lost 8 bases and the V segment lost 2 bases, leaving 9 bases of the junction unmatched. There are 15 residues in the CDR3. The CDR3 is CAWSTGTGAHDEQFF. The CDR3 nucleotides read TGTGCCTGGAGTACCGGGACAGGGGCTCACGATGAGCAGTTCTTC.